This T cell receptor (beta chain) was retrieved from a study of CD8 T cells in Susac syndrome. Germline V gives CDR1 MNHNS, CDR2 SASEGT. The CDR3 covers 15 residues. Trimming removed 11 bases from V and 0 bases from J, with 14 bases in between. Sequencing of TCR beta was performed on blood CD8+ and CD4+ T cells. The study used treatment-naive patients who had stable or active relapsing-remitting disease as multiple sclerosis controls. TEMRA cells underwent FACS enrichment and CD8+ and CD4+ T cells underwent negative isolation. Random hexamers were used to reverse transcribe the RNA input (about 0.5 to 1 ug). TCR beta CDR3 was amplified by immunoSEQ multiplex PCR. This amplification extended across 54 Vbeta and 13 Jbeta segments. TCRdb reanalysed the immunoSEQ multiplex PCR reads using MiXCR and keeps one entry per CDR3 protein. In the table there are 150,000 to 200,000 distinct CDR3 sequences, roughly 95% of which are singletons.

The sequenced sample consisted of CD4+ T cells from PBMCs. The chain is built from TRBV6-1 and TRBJ2-6, with a weak D call TRBD2 (7 bases). The source of this sequence is a human donor with multiple sclerosis. CDR3 residues: CAGGAPLSGANVLTF. The CDR3 coding sequence is TGTGCCGGGGGGGCACCCCTCTCTGGGGCCAACGTCCTGACTTTC.